The present T cell receptor (beta chain) was sequenced within a study of T cell responses to AZD1222 COVID-19 vaccine. Overall study findings and caveats: Nearly half of spike-specific TCRs reportedly target unmutated variant regions.

Using immunoSEQ multiplex PCR, the repertoire was profiled, and TCRdb retains in-frame clones only, with some absent. The sample has 150,000 or so clones; under 95% are singletons. Notes on this clone: Its antigen remains unidentified.

The germline CDR1 and CDR2 sequences are SGHRS and YFSETQ. This CDR3 spans 16 amino acids. J gave up 2 bases and V 6 bases, and 8 bases lay outside the gene matches. This sequence was found in an adult in good health. V and J are TRBV5-1 and TRBJ2-5; 12 nucleotides match TRBD2. Specimen: peripheral blood, collected on day 0 of AZD1222 vaccination. The CDR3 spells CASNPTSGSPQETQYF. In nucleotides, the CDR3 is TGCGCCAGCAACCCGACTAGCGGGAGCCCTCAAGAGACCCAGTACTTC.